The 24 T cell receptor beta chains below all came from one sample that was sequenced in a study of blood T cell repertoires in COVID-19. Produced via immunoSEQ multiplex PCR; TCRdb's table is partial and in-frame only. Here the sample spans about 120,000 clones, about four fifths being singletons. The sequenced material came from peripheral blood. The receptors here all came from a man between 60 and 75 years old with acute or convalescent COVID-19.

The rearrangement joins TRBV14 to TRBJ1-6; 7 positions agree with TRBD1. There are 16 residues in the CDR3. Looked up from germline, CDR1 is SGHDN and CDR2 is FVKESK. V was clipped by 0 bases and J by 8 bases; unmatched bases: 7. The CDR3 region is CASSQDWAQGYSPLHF. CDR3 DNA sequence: TGTGCCAGCAGCCAAGATTGGGCACAGGGGTATTCACCCCTCCACTTT.

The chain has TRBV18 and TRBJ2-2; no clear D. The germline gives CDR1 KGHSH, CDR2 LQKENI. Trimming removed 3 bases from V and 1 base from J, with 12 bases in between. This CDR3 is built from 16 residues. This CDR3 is CASSPWAPENTGELFF. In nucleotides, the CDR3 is TGTGCCAGCTCACCTTGGGCCCCCGAGAACACCGGGGAGCTGTTTTTT.

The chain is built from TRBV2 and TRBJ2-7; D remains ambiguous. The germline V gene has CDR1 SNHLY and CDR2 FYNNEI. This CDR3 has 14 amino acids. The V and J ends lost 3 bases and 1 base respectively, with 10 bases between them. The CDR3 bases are TGTGCCAGCAGTGAGGAGACGGAGTCCTACGAGCAGTACTTC. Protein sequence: CASSEETESYEQYF. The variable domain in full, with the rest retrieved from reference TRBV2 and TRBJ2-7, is EPEVTQTPSHQVTQMGQEVILRCVPISNHLYFYWYRQILGQKVEFLVSFYNNEISEKSEIFDDQFSVERPDGSNFTLKIRSTKLEDSAMYFCASSEETESYEQYFGPGTRLTVT.

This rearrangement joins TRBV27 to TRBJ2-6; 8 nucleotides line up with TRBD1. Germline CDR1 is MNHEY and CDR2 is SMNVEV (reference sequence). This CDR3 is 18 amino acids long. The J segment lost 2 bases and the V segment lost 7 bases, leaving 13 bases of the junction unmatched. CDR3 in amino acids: CASTPWGDRRTGANVLTF. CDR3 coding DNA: TGTGCCAGCACTCCTTGGGGGGACAGGCGGACTGGGGCCAACGTCCTGACTTTC.

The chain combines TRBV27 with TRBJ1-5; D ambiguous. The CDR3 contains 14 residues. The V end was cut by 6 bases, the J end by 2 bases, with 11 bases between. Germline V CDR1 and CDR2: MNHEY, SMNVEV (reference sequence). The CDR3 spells CASSLGRGNQPQHF. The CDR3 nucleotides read TGTGCCAGCAGCCTAGGGAGGGGCAATCAGCCCCAGCATTTT.

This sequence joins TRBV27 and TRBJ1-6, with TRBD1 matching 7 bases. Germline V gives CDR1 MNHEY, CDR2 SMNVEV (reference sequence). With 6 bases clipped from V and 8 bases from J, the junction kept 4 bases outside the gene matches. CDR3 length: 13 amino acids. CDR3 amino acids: CASRKTGDSPLHF. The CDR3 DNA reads TGTGCCAGCAGAAAAACAGGGGATTCACCCCTCCACTTT.

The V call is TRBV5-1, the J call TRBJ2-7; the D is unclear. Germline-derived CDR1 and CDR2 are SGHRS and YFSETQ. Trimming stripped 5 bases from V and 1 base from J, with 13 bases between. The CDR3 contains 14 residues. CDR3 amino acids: CASRKESLSYEQYF. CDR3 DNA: TGCGCCAGCAGAAAGGAGTCGTTATCCTACGAGCAGTACTTC.

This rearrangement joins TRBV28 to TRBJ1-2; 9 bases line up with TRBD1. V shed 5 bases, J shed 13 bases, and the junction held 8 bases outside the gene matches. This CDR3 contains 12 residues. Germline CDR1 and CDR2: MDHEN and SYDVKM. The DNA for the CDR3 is TGTGCCAGCAGTCAGTACAGGGGGCGAAGCACCTTC. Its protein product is CASSQYRGRSTF.

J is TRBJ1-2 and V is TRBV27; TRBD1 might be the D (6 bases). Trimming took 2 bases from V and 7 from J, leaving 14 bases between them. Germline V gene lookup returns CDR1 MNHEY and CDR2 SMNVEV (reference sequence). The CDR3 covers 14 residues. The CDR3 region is CASSLGRGRGGYTF. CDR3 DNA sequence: TGTGCCAGCAGTTTAGGCAGGGGTCGGGGTGGCTACACCTTC.

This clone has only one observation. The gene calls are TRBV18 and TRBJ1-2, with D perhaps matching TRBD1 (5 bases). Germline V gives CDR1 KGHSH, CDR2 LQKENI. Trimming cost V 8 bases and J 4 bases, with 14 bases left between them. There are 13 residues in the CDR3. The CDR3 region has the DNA TGTGCCAGCAGTCAGGGTTCTGGCTATGGCTACACCTTC. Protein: CASSQGSGYGYTF.

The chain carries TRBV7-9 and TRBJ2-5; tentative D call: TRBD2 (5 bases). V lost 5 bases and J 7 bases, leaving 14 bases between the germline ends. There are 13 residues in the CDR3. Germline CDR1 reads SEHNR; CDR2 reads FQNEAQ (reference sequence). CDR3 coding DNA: TGTGCCAGCAGCCGAAGCGGATGGGGGACCCAGTACTTC. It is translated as CASSRSGWGTQYF.

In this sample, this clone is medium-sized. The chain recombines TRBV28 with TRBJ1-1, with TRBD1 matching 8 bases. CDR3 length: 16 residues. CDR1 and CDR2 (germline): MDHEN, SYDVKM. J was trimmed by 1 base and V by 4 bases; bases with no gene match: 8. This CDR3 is CASSSPPGTGNTEAFF. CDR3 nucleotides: TGTGCCAGCAGTTCTCCGCCCGGGACAGGGAACACTGAAGCTTTCTTT.

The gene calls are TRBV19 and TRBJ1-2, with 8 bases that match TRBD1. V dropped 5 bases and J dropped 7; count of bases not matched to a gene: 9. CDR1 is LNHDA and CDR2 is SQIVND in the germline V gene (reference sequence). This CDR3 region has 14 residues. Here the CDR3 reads CASSPSQGGFGYTF. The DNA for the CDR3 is TGTGCCAGTAGTCCGTCACAGGGGGGATTTGGCTACACCTTC.

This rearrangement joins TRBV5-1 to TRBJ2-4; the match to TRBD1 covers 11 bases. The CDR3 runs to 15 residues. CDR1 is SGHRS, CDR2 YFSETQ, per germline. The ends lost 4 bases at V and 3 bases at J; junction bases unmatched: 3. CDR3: CASSKGQGDKNIQYF. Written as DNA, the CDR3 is TGCGCCAGCAGCAAGGGACAGGGGGACAAAAACATTCAGTACTTC.

The DNA of the CDR3 is TGTGCCTGTGGGCGACTAGGGATGAGGAAACTGTTTTTT. This translates into CACGRLGMRKLFF. This chain links TRBV30 with TRBJ1-4; no definite D call. Germline-derived CDR1 and CDR2 are GTSNPN and SVGIG (reference sequence). The CDR3 covers 13 residues. V was pared by 6 bases and J by 11 bases, with 19 bases between. The full variable domain, with the rest looked up from reference TRBV30 and TRBJ1-4, is SQTIHQWPATLVQPVGSPLSLECTVEGTSNPNLYWYRQAAGRGLQLLFYSVGIGQISSEVPQNLSASRPQDRQFILSSKKLLLSDSGFYLCACGRLGMRKLFFGSGTQLSVL.

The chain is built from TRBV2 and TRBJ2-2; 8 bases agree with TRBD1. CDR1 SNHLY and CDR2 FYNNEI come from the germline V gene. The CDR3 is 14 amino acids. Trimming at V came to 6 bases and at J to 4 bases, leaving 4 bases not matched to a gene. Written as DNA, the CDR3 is TGTGCCAGCAGGAAACAGGGGGGCACCGGGGAGCTGTTTTTT. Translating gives CASRKQGGTGELFF.

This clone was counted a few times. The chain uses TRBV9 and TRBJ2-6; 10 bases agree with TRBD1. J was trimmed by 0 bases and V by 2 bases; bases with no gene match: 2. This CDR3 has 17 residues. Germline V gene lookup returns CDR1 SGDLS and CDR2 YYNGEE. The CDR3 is CASSVRDRGSGANVLTF. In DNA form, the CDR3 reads TGTGCCAGCAGCGTCCGGGACAGGGGCTCTGGGGCCAACGTCCTGACTTTC.

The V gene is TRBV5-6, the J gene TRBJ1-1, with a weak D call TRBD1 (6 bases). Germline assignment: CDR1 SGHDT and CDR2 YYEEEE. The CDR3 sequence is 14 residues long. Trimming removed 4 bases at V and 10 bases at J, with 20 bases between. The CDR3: CASSLGSQGIRAFF. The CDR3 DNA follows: TGTGCCAGCAGCCTGGGGTCGCAGGGGATCAGAGCTTTCTTT.

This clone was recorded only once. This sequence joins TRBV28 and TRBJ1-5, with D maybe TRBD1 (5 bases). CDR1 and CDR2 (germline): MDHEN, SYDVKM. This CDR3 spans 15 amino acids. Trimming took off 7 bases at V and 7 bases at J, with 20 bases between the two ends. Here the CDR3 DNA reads TGTGCCAGCACCACCCCCGGGGGGGTCGGGCAGCCCCAGCATTTT. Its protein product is CASTTPGGVGQPQHF.

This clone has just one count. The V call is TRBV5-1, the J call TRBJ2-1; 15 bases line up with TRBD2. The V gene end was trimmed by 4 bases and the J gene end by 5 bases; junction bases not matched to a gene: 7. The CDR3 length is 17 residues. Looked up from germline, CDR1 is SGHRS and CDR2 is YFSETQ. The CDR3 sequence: CASSVGLAGGLDNEQFF. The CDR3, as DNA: TGCGCCAGCAGCGTCGGACTAGCGGGAGGGCTCGACAATGAGCAGTTCTTC.

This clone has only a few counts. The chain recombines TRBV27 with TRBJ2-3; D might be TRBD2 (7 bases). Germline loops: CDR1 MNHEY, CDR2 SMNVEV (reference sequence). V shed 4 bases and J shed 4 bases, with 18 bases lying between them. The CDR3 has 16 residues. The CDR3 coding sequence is TGTGCCAGCAGTTCCCGGGGGGCCCGGAGGTCAGATACGCAGTATTTT. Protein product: CASSSRGARRSDTQYF.

The CDR3 coding sequence is TGTGCCAGCACTCAATCTGGGCTCTATGGCTACACCTTC. This translates into CASTQSGLYGYTF. J is TRBJ1-2 and V is TRBV28, with no clear D. Germline values: CDR1 MDHEN, CDR2 SYDVKM. The ends were cut back, 7 bases at V and 4 bases at J, with 13 bases in the middle. This CDR3 is built from 13 residues.

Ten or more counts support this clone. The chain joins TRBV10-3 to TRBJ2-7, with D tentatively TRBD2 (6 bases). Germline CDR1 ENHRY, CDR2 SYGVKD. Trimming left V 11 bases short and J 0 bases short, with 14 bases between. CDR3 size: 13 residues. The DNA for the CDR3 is TGTGCCCCGACGGGACTCCTCTCCTACGAGCAGTACTTC. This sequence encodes CAPTGLLSYEQYF.

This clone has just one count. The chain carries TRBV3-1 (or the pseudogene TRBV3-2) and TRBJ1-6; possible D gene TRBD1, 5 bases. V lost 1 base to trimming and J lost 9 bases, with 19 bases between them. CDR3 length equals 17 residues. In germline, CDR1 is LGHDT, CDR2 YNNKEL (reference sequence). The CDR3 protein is CASSQGAFGGDTSPLHF. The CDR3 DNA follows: TGTGCCAGCAGCCAAGGAGCGTTTGGGGGGGATACTTCACCCCTCCACTTT.